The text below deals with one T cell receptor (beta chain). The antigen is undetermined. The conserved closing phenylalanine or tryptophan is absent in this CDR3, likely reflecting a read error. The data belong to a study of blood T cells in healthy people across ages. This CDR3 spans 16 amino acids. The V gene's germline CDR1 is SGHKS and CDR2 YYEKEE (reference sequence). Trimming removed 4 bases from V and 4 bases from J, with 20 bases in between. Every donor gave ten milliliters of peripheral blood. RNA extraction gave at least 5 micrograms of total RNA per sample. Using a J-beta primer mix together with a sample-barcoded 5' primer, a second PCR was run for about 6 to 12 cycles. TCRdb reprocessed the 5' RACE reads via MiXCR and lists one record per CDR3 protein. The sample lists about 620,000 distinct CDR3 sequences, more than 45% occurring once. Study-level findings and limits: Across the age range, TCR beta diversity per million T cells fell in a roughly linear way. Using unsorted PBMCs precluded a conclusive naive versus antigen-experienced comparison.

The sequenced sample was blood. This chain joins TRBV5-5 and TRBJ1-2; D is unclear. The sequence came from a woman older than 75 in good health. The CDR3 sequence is CASSAVPTSSTYGYTL. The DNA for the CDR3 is TGTGCCAGCAGCGCGGTCCCTACAAGTTCCACCTATGGCTACACCCTC.